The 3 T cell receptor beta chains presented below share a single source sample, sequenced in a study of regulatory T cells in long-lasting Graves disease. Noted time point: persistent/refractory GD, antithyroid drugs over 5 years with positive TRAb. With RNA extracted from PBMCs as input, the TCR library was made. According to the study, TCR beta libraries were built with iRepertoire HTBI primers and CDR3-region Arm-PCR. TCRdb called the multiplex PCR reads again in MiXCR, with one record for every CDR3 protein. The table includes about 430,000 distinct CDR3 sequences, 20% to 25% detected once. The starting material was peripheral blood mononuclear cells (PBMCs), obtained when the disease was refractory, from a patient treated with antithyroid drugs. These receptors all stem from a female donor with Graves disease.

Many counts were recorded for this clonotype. CDR3 in DNA: TGTGCCACCAGCAATCCCAGGGGTGAAAAACTGTTTTTT. This translates into CATSNPRGEKLFF. The chain has TRBV15 and TRBJ1-4, with D perhaps matching TRBD1 (6 bases). Trimming cost V 4 bases and J 7 bases, with 10 bases left between them. Germline values: CDR1 LNHNV, CDR2 YYDKDF (reference sequence). This CDR3 is 13 amino acids long.

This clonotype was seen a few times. The CDR3: CASSLDGGSSPLHF. DNA for the CDR3: TGCGCCAGCAGCTTGGACGGGGGGAGCTCACCCCTCCACTTT. The chain links TRBV5-1 to TRBJ1-6; a weak D match, TRBD1 (5 bases). V was pared by 0 bases and J by 10 bases, with 11 bases between. The CDR3 runs to 14 residues. Germline assignment: CDR1 SGHRS and CDR2 YFSETQ.

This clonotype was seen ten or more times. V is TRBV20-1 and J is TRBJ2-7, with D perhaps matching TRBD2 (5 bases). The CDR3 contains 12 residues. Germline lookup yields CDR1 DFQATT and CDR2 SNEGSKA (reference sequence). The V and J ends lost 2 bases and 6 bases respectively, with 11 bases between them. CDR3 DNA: TGCAGTGCTAGATCCCCCCGGGGCGAGCAGTACTTC. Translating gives CSARSPRGEQYF.